The 16 T cell receptor beta chains in this list originate from one sample, sequenced in a study of T cells in Graves' hyperthyroidism and ophthalmopathy. Amplified TCR beta CDR3 regions came from RNA transcripts. HTBI primers were employed in a first-round RT-PCR of the TCR CDR3. MiXCR, applied by TCRdb to the multiplex PCR reads, yields one record per CDR3 protein. The data show more than 150,000 distinct CDR3 sequences, about 17% seen once. Sample: blood. Receptors were obtained from a woman in her fifties or sixties with Graves' hyperthyroidism.

This clonotype was recorded a few times. CDR3 bases: TGTGCCAGTAGGCAAATAAACACTGAAGCTTTCTTT. Amino acid sequence: CASRQINTEAFF. The chain recombines TRBV19 with TRBJ1-1; D is unclear. The germline V and J ends were trimmed by 6 bases and 2 bases, with 7 bases remaining between them. The CDR3 totals 12 residues. Germline assignment: CDR1 LNHDA and CDR2 SQIVND (reference sequence).

A few counts support this clonotype. This chain links TRBV6-4 with TRBJ2-2; 9 bases agree with TRBD1. The germline V gene has CDR1 MRHNA and CDR2 SNTAGT. CDR3 size: 14 residues. With 6 bases clipped from V and 6 bases from J, the junction kept 5 bases outside the gene matches. This CDR3 reads CASSWDREAGELFF. The CDR3 region has the DNA TGTGCCAGCAGCTGGGACAGGGAAGCCGGGGAGCTGTTTTTT.

This clonotype has a handful of counts. The rearrangement links TRBV5-4 to TRBJ1-1, with a possible D match to TRBD1 (5 bases). The CDR3 has 15 amino acids. V lost 1 base and J lost 1, with 11 bases in between. Germline loops: CDR1 SGHNT, CDR2 YYREEE (reference sequence). The CDR3 DNA sequence: TGTGCCAGCAGCTTGCTCCGGGACGCGAACACTGAAGCTTTCTTT. Translation gives CASSLLRDANTEAFF.

This clonotype was picked up many times. This chain connects TRBV5-1 to TRBJ2-7; 9 bases line up with TRBD1. The trim removed 4 bases at V and 5 bases at J, leaving 10 bases unmatched. CDR1 is SGHRS and CDR2 is YFSETQ in the germline V gene. There are 15 residues in the CDR3. The CDR3 is CASSPNAGTGNEQYF. The CDR3 region has the DNA TGCGCCAGCAGCCCTAACGCCGGGACAGGGAACGAGCAGTACTTC.

This clonotype was counted many times. The chain is built from TRBV12-3 or TRBV12-4 and TRBJ1-1, with D unresolved. Trimming took 3 bases from V and 5 from J, leaving 13 bases between them. The CDR3 is made up of 14 amino acids. The CDR3 spells CASSFYEEETEAFF. The CDR3 DNA follows: TGTGCCAGCAGTTTTTATGAGGAGGAAACTGAAGCTTTCTTT.

This clonotype occurred once. The V call is TRBV7-3, the J call TRBJ2-3, with D maybe TRBD2 (6 bases). V dropped 2 bases and J dropped 5 bases, with 17 bases sitting between them. The V gene's germline CDR1 is SGHTA and CDR2 FQGTGA. This CDR3 contains 16 residues. Here the CDR3 reads CASSLLSGLPEDTQYF. Written as DNA, the CDR3 is TGTGCCAGCAGCTTACTTTCGGGACTCCCGGAAGATACGCAGTATTTT.

This clonotype was picked up many times. This rearrangement joins TRBV6-1 to TRBJ1-5, with D uncertain. V was clipped by 6 bases and J by 1 base, with 13 bases between them. In germline, CDR1 is MNHNS, CDR2 SASEGT. The CDR3 contains 15 residues. The CDR3 protein is CASSGRVRSNQPQHF. The CDR3 DNA reads as TGTGCCAGCAGCGGGAGGGTGAGGAGCAATCAGCCCCAGCATTTT.

This clonotype showed up just a few times. The CDR3 nucleotides read TGTGCCAGTAGTATTTATGAACTTAAGAATGAGCAGTTCTTC. Translation gives CASSIYELKNEQFF. This chain joins TRBV19 and TRBJ2-1; D gene ambiguous. The V gene lost 3 bases and the J gene lost 7 bases, with 13 bases spanning the gap. The CDR3 is 14 amino acids. Germline values: CDR1 LNHDA, CDR2 SQIVND (reference sequence).

The sample holds one count of this clonotype. The rearrangement links TRBV9 to TRBJ2-2, with 7 bases fitting TRBD1. The V gene's germline CDR1 is SGDLS and CDR2 YYNGEE. CDR3 length equals 16 residues. After removal of 4 bases from V and 3 bases from J, the junction contained 9 bases not matched to a gene. The CDR3: CASSPYRDSYTGELFF. The CDR3 DNA follows: TGTGCCAGCAGCCCCTACCGGGACAGTTACACCGGGGAGCTGTTTTTT.

This clonotype came up a few times. The chain couples TRBV7-9 to TRBJ1-2; TRBD1 aligns across 11 bases. CDR1 is SEHNR, CDR2 FQNEAQ, per germline (reference sequence). Unmatched junction bases numbered 8, after V lost 5 bases and J lost 6 bases. CDR3 length: 15 amino acids. As DNA, the CDR3 is TGTGCCAGCAGCCCCACCGGACAGGGGGCGGATGGCTACACCTTC. Residues: CASSPTGQGADGYTF.

This clonotype was seen many times. The chain employs TRBV5-1 and TRBJ2-1, with 12 bases identical to TRBD2. Unmatched junction bases numbered 10, after V lost 0 bases and J lost 9 bases. In germline, CDR1 is SGHRS, CDR2 YFSETQ. CDR3 length equals 17 residues. The CDR3 region is CASSLAWLAGGQFEQFF. The DNA for the CDR3 is TGCGCCAGCAGCTTGGCCTGGCTAGCGGGGGGGCAATTTGAGCAGTTCTTC.

This clonotype was counted only a few times. V gene TRBV15 combines with J gene TRBJ2-1; TRBD2 agrees at 7 bases. This CDR3 is 15 amino acids long. The J segment lost 0 bases and the V segment lost 7 bases, leaving 6 bases of the junction unmatched. Germline V gives CDR1 LNHNV, CDR2 YYDKDF (reference sequence). The CDR3 protein is CATKPGGSSYNEQFF. In nucleotides, the CDR3 is TGTGCCACCAAGCCCGGCGGGAGCTCCTACAATGAGCAGTTCTTC.

This clonotype was detected ten times or more. The V gene is TRBV19, the J gene TRBJ2-3, with a possible D match to TRBD2 (6 bases). Germline V gene data show CDR1 as LNHDA and CDR2 as SQIVND (reference sequence). Trimming shortened V by 5 bases and J by 8 bases, and 14 bases separated the two germline ends. This CDR3 comprises 13 residues. For the CDR3, the DNA is TGTGCCAGTAGTCCGATGACCGGGGGTACGCAGTATTTT. Translated: CASSPMTGGTQYF.

The chain recombines TRBV5-6 with TRBJ1-2; TRBD1 matches at 11 bases. The CDR3 contains 16 residues. Germline V gene lookup returns CDR1 SGHDT and CDR2 YYEEEE. V lost 4 bases, J lost 8 bases, and 13 bases stayed unmatched. The CDR3 DNA sequence: TGTGCCAGCAGCCGCGGACAGGGGGCAAGAGAAAGGGGCTACACCTTC. Translation: CASSRGQGARERGYTF.

This clonotype was detected many times. V usage is TRBV20-1 and J usage is TRBJ1-2; 7 nucleotides match TRBD1. Germline-derived CDR1 and CDR2 are DFQATT and SNEGSKA (reference sequence). J was trimmed by 7 bases and V by 4 bases; bases with no gene match: 12. There are 14 residues in the CDR3. Here the CDR3 reads CSAIRDSEVFGYTF. Written as DNA, the CDR3 is TGCAGTGCTATTAGGGACAGCGAGGTTTTTGGCTACACCTTC.

In its sample, this clonotype was seen many times. This rearrangement joins TRBV6-1 to TRBJ2-2; 12 bases line up with TRBD2. CDR3 length: 15 amino acids. After removal of 6 bases from V and 7 bases from J, the junction contained 6 bases not matched to a gene. CDR1 and CDR2 (germline): MNHNS, SASEGT. CDR3 in DNA: TGTGCCAGCAGAACTAGCGGGGGGTCCCACGGGGAGCTGTTTTTT. Protein: CASRTSGGSHGELFF.